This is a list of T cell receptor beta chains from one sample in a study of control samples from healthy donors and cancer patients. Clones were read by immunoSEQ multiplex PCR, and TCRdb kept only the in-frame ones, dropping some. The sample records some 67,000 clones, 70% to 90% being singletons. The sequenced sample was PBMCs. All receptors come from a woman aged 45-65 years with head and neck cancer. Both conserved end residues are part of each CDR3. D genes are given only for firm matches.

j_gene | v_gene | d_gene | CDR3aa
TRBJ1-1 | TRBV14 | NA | CASSQVRGMDTEAFF
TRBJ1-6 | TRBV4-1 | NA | CASRAESSYNSPLHF
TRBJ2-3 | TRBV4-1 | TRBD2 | CASSKGSGTDTQYF
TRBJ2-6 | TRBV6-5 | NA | CAYVLKYSGANVPTF
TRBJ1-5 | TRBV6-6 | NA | CASKGQGRVYQPQHF
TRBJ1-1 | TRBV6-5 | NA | CASSYTVNTEAFF
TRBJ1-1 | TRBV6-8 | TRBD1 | CASSFRPRRGQGNNTEAFF
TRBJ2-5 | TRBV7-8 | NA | CASSLVVGQGETQYF
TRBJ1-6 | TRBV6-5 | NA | CASSRTEIYNSPLHF
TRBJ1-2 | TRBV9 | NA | CASSPSTGHTYGYTF
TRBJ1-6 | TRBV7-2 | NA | CASGVAQGRSPLHF
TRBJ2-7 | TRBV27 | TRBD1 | CASRDRGRGEQYF
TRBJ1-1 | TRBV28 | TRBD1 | CASRGGQAGPEAFF
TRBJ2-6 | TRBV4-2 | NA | CASSQEPAGANVLTF
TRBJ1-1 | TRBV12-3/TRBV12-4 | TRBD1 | CASSRTGGTEAFF
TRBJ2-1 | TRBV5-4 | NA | CASSGRVQGSYNEQFF
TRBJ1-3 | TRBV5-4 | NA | CASSLRLAGRSGNTIYF
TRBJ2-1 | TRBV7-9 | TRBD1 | CASSYLGQGHSYNEQFF
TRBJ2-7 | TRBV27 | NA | CACAWQRSYEQYF
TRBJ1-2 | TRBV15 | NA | CATSRDRTESNYGYTF
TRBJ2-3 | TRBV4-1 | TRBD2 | CASSQNSGGALPDTQYF
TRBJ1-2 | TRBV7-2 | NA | CASSFGFGKYGYTF
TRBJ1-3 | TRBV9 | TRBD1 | CASGTGGSGNTIYF
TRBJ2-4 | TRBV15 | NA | CATSRTDQRENIQYF
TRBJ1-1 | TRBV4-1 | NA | CASVGAEAFF
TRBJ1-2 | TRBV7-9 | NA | CASSPFSEGHGYTF
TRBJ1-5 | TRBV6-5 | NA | CASRHQGQDNQPQHF
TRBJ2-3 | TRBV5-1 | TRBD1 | CASSVGFIDRVITDTQYF
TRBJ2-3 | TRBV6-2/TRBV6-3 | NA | CASSPRPEGGYF
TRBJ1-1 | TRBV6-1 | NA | CASCEGLTEAFF
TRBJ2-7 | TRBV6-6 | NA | CASSYPPYEQYF
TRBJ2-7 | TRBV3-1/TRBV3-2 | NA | CASSRYSGTGASYEQYF
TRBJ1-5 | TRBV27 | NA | CASGKHQPQHF
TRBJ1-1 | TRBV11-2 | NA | CASSLDGSFKDTEAFF
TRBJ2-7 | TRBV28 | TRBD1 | CASSSRGLYEQYF
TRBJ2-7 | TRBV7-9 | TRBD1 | CASSLASTGGVPYEQYF
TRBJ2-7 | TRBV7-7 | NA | CASSFCPSRRESYEQYF
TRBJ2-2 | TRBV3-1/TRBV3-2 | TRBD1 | CASSQGGGFRELFF
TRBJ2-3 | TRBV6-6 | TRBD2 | CATREASTDTQYF
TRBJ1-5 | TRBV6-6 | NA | CASTQPGEPQHF
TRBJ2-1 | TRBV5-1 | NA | CASSRTVSSNEQFF
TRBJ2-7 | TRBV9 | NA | CASSPRGLTYEQYF
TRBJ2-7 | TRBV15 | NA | CATSTMRGGTYEQYF
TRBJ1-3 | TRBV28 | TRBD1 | CASSPAVFRGQGLHSGNTIYF
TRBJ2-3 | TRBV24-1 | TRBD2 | CATSDRTSGGADTQYF
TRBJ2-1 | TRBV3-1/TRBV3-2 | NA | CASSQVGGAWDEQFF
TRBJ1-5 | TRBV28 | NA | CASSRLGGRGNQPQHF
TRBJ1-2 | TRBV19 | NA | CATTPRGRNYGYTF
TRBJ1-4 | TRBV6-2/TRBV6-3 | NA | CASSSGGLPREKLFF
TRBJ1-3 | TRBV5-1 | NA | CASSSLGSLGNTIYF
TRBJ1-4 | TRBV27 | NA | CASRNRAATNEKLFF
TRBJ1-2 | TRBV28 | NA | CASSTKEGYTF
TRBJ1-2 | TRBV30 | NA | CAWSSGQYYGYTF
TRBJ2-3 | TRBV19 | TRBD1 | CASSIGQGTDTQYF
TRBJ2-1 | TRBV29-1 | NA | CSVDSGFKNEQFF
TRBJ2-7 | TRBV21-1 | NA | CASSKLRVNMSYEQYF
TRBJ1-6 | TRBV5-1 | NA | CASTERTVGGSPLHF
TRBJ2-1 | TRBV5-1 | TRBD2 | CASSRGTSGGNEQFF
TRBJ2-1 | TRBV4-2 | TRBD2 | CASSPRAGDYNEQFF
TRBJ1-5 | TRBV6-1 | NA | CASSEGVGGDQPQHF